A single sample gave rise to the 13 T cell receptor beta chains below, sequenced in a study of blood T cell repertoires in COVID-19. The assay was immunoSEQ multiplex PCR, and TCRdb's table has in-frame clones only and misses some. This table holds some 60,000 clones, about 76% found once. Specimen: peripheral blood. The receptor set was obtained from a woman of 80 years or more with active or convalescent COVID-19.

The V and J genes are TRBV2 and TRBJ2-5; possibly TRBD2 for D (6 bases). Germline values: CDR1 SNHLY, CDR2 FYNNEI. Trimming took 2 bases from V and 2 from J, leaving 9 bases between them. This CDR3 contains 14 residues. The chain's CDR3 is CASSELGGQETQYF. CDR3 DNA sequence: TGTGCCAGCAGTGAACTCGGGGGACAAGAGACCCAGTACTTC.

The chain joins TRBV4-3 to TRBJ1-2; D may be TRBD1 (5 bases). CDR3 length: 17 amino acids. The V end was cut by 0 bases, the J end by 5 bases, with 19 bases between. In germline, CDR1 is LGHNA, CDR2 YSLEER. The CDR3 nucleotides read TGCGCCAGCAGCCAAGATCGGCAGGGTTGGGGTTCTTATGGCTACACCTTC. Its translation: CASSQDRQGWGSYGYTF.

The chain joins TRBV7-8 to TRBJ1-5; D possibly corresponds to TRBD1 (5 bases). The V end was cut by 0 bases, the J end by 4 bases, with 7 bases between. Germline V gene sequence: CDR1 SGHVS, CDR2 FQNEAQ. The CDR3 sequence is 14 residues long. This CDR3 is CASSLADRNQPQHF. CDR3 nucleotides: TGTGCCAGCAGCTTAGCTGACAGAAATCAGCCCCAGCATTTT.

The chain recombines TRBV2 with TRBJ2-3, with TRBD2 matching over 7 bases. Looked up from germline, CDR1 is SNHLY and CDR2 is FYNNEI. The junction had 8 bases not matched to a gene; V was cut back by 2 bases and J by 0 bases. The CDR3 length is 17 residues. In nucleotides, the CDR3 is TGTGCCAGCAGTGAAAATGGGAGGGCCGCTAGCACAGATACGCAGTATTTT. This sequence encodes CASSENGRAASTDTQYF.

J is TRBJ2-1 and V is TRBV3-1 (or the pseudogene TRBV3-2); D gene uncertain. Germline CDR1 LGHDT, CDR2 YNNKEL (reference sequence). The length of the CDR3 is 14 residues. Trimming left V 3 bases short and J 0 bases short, with 6 bases between. The chain's CDR3 is CASSHGSSYNEQFF. CDR3 nucleotide sequence: TGTGCCAGCAGCCACGGGTCCTCCTACAATGAGCAGTTCTTC.

The chain carries TRBV5-1 and TRBJ1-1, with 8 bases aligning to TRBD1. The V gene's germline CDR1 is SGHRS and CDR2 YFSETQ. Trimming removed 4 bases from V and 5 bases from J; junction bases left unmatched: 10. The CDR3 runs 15 residues. In DNA, the CDR3 is TGCGCCAGCAGCCCGGACGGACAGGGTGGGACTGAAGCTTTCTTT. This sequence encodes CASSPDGQGGTEAFF.

The chain recombines TRBV10-3 with TRBJ1-2; D not certain. Germline V gene sequence: CDR1 ENHRY, CDR2 SYGVKD. The V and J ends lost 1 base and 6 bases respectively, with 6 bases between them. The CDR3 has 12 amino acids. The CDR3 coding sequence is TGTGCCATCAGTGAGTACGGGAATGGCTACACCTTC. It specifies CAISEYGNGYTF.

The gene calls are TRBV19 and TRBJ1-3; D ambiguous. V shed 3 bases and J shed 4 bases, with 4 bases lying between them. Germline values: CDR1 LNHDA, CDR2 SQIVND (reference sequence). This CDR3 spans 12 amino acids. CDR3 coding DNA: TGTGCCAGTAGTATCTTGGGAAACACCATATATTTT. Protein product: CASSILGNTIYF. Variable domain in full (rest from reference TRBV19 and TRBJ1-3): DGGITQSPKYLFRKEGQNVTLSCEQNLNHDAMYWYRQDPGQGLRLIYYSQIVNDFQKGDIAEGYSVSREKKESFPLTVTSAQKNPTAFYLCASSILGNTIYFGEGSWLTVV.

V usage is TRBV6-5 and J usage is TRBJ2-7, with 7 bases matching TRBD1. The V gene's germline CDR1 is MNHEY and CDR2 SVGAGI. V gave up 6 bases and J gave up 2 bases; unmatched junction bases: 7. CDR3 length: 14 residues. CDR3 residues: CASRRDSLAYEQYF. DNA for the CDR3: TGTGCCAGCAGAAGGGACAGTTTGGCCTACGAGCAGTACTTC.

The chain combines TRBV5-4 with TRBJ1-1; the D is unclear. Trimming stripped 4 bases from V and 2 bases from J, with 9 bases between. Germline values: CDR1 SGHNT, CDR2 YYREEE (reference sequence). This CDR3 comprises 13 residues. Here the CDR3 reads CASSIDINTEAFF. The DNA of the CDR3 is TGTGCCAGCAGCATAGACATTAACACTGAAGCTTTCTTT.

This chain links TRBV2 with TRBJ2-2; D is unclear. Trimming left V 6 bases short and J 9 bases short, with 11 bases between. CDR1 and CDR2 (germline): SNHLY, FYNNEI. The CDR3 has 12 residues. The CDR3 region has the DNA TGTGCCAGCAGCGAACCACGGTGGGAGCTGTTTTTT. Encoded protein: CASSEPRWELFF.

The V and J genes are TRBV2 and TRBJ2-5; tentatively, D is TRBD2 (6 bases). The CDR3 has 13 residues. V lost 6 bases and J lost 5, with 13 bases in between. Germline V gene sequence: CDR1 SNHLY, CDR2 FYNNEI. This chain's CDR3 is CASSVTRTETQYF. CDR3 bases: TGTGCCAGCAGCGTGACTAGGACGGAGACCCAGTACTTC.

The rearrangement uses TRBV10-2 and TRBJ1-4; 10 nucleotides align to TRBD1. CDR3 length: 16 residues. J was trimmed by 7 bases and V by 2 bases; bases with no gene match: 7. In germline, CDR1 is WSHSY, CDR2 SAAADI. CDR3: CASSERDRGSGEKLFF. CDR3 in DNA: TGCGCCAGCAGTGAGAGGGACAGGGGCTCCGGTGAAAAACTGTTTTTT.